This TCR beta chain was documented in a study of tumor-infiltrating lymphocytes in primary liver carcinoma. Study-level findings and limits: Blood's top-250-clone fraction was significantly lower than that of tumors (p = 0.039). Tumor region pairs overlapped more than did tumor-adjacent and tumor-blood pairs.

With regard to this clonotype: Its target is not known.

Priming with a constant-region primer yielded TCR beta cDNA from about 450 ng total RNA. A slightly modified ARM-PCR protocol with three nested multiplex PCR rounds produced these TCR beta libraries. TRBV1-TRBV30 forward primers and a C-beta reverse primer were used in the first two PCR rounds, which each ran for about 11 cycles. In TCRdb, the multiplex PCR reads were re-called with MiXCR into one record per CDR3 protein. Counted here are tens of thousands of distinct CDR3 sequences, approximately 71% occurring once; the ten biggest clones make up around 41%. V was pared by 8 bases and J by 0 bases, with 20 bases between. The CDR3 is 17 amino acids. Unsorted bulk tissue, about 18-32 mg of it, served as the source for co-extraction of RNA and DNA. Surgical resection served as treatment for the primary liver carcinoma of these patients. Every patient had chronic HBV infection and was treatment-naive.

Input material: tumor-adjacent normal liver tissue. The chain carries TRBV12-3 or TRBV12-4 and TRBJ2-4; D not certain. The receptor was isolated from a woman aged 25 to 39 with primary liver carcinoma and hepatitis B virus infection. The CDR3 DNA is TGTGCCAGCTTGATCCCCGGGCTGGGCCTAGCCAAAAACATTCAGTACTTC. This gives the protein CASLIPGLGLAKNIQYF.